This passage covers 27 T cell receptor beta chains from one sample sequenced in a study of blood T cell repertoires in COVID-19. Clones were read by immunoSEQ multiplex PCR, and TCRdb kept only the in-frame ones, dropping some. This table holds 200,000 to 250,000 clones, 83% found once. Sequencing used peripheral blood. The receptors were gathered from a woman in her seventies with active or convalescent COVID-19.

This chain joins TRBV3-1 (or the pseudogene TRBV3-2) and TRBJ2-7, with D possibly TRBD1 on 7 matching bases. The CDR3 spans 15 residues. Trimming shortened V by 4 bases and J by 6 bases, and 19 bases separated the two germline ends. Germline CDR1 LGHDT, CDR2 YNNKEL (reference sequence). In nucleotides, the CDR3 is TGTGCCAGCAGCCCAAACGGGCAGGGGGGAGGCGAGCAGTACTTC. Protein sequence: CASSPNGQGGGEQYF.

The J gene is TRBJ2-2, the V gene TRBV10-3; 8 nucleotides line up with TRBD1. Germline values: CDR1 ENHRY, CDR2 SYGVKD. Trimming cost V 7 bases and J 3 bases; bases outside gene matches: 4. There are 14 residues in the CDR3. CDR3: CAITMTGDTGELFF. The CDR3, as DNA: TGTGCCATCACTATGACAGGGGACACCGGGGAGCTGTTTTTT.

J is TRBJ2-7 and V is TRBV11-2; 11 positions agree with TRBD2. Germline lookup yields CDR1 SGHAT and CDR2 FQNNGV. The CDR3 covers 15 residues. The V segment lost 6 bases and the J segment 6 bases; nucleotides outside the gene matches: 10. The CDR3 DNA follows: TGTGCCAGCAGGTTCCTAGCGGGAGGTAATCTCGAGCAGTACTTC. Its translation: CASRFLAGGNLEQYF. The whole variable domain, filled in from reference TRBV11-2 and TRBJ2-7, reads EAGVAQSPRYKIIEKRQSVAFWCNPISGHATLYWYQQILGQGPKLLIQFQNNGVVDDSQLPKDRFSAERLKGVDSTLKIQPAKLEDSAVYLCASRFLAGGNLEQYFGPGTRLTVT.

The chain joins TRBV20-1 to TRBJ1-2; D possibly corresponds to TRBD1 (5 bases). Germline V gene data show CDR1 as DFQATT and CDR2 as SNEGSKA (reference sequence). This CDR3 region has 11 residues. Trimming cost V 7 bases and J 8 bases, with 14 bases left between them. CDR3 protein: CSVKRDSGYTF. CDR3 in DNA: TGCAGTGTAAAGAGGGACTCCGGCTACACCTTC.

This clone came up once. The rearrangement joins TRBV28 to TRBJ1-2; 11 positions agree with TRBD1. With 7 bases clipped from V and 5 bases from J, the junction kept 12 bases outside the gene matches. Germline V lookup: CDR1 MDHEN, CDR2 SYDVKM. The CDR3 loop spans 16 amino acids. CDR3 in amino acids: CASIGDRGVHMYGYTF. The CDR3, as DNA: TGTGCCAGCATCGGGGACAGGGGGGTCCATATGTATGGCTACACCTTC.

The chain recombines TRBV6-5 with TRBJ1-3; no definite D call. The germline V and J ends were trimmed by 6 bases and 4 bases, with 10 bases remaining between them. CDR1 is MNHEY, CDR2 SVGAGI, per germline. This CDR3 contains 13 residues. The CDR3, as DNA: TGTGCCAGCAGGAGGGAGGGCGGAAACACCATATATTTT. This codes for CASRREGGNTIYF.

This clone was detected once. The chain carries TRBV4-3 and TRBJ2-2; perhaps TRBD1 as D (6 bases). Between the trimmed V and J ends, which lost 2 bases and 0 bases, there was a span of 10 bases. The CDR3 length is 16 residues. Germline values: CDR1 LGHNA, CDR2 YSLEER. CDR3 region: CASSQWTETNTGELFF. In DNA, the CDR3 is TGCGCCAGCAGCCAATGGACAGAGACGAACACCGGGGAGCTGTTTTTT.

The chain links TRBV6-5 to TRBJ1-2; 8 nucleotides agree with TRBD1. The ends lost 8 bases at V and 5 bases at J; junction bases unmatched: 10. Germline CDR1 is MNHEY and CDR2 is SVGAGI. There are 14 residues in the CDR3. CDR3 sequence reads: CASAGGASLYGYTF. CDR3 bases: TGTGCCAGCGCAGGGGGCGCGAGTCTATATGGCTACACCTTC.

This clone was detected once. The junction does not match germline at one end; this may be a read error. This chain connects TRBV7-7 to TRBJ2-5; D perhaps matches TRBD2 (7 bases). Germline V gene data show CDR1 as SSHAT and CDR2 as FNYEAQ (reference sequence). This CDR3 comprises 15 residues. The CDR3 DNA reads TGTGCTAGCAGCTTAGGGGGGACTACTCAAGAGACCCAGTACTTC. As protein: CASSLGGTTQETQYF.

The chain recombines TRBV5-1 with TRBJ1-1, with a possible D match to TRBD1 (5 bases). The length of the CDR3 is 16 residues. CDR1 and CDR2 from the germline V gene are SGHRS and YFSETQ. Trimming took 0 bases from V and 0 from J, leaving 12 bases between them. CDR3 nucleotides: TGCGCCAGCAGCTTGGGACAGATTCTTATGAACACTGAAGCTTTCTTT. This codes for CASSLGQILMNTEAFF.

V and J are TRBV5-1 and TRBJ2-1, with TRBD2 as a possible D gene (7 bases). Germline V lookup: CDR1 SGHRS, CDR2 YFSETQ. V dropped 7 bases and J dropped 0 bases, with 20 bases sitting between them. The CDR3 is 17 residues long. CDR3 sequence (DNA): TGCGCCAGCTATCCCGGGGGGCCGATGAGCTCCTACAATGAGCAGTTCTTC. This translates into CASYPGGPMSSYNEQFF.

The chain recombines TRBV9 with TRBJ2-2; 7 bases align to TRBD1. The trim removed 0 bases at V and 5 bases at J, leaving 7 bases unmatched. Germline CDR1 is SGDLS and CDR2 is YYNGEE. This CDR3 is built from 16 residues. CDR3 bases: TGTGCCAGCAGCGTAGTGGGACAGTTAGAAACCGGGGAGCTGTTTTTT. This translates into CASSVVGQLETGELFF.

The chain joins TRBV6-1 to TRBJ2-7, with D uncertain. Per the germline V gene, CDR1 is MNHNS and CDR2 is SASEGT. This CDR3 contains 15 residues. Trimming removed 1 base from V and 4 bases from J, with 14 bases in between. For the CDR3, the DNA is TGTGCCAGCAGTGAAGAGAGTGACTCGCCTTACGAGCAGTACTTC. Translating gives CASSEESDSPYEQYF.

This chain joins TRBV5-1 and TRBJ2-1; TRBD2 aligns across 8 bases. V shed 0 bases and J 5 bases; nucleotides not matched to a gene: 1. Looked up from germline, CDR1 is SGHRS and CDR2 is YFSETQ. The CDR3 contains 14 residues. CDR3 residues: CASSLELADNEQFF. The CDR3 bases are TGCGCCAGCAGCTTGGAACTAGCGGACAATGAGCAGTTCTTC.

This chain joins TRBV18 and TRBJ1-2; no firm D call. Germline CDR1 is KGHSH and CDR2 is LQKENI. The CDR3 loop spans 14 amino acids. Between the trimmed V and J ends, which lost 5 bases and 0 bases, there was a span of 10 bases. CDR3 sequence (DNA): TGTGCCAGCTCAACAAAGACTCCTAACTATGGCTACACCTTC. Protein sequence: CASSTKTPNYGYTF.

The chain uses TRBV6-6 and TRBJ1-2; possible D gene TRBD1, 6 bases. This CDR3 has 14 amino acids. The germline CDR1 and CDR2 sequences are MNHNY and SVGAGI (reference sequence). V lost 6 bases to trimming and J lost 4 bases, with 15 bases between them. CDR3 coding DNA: TGTGCCAGCAGGATGGGGGGGCTGATCTATGGCTACACCTTC. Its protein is CASRMGGLIYGYTF.

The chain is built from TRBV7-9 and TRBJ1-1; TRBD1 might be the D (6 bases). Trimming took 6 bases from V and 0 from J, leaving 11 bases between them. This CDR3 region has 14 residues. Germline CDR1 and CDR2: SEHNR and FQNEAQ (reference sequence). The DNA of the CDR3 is TGTGCCAGCAGGGCTACAGGGATGAACACTGAAGCTTTCTTT. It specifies CASRATGMNTEAFF.

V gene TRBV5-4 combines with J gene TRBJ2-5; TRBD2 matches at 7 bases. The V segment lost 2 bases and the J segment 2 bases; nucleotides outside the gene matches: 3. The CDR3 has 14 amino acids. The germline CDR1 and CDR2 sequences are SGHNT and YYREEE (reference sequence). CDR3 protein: CASSFMGGQETQYF. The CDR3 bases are TGTGCCAGCAGCTTTATGGGGGGGCAAGAGACCCAGTACTTC.

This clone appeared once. CDR3: CASSEDAGARVVNQPQHF. The CDR3 DNA reads TGTGCCAGCAGTGAAGACGCGGGGGCGAGGGTAGTCAACCAGCCCCAGCATTTT. This rearrangement joins TRBV6-1 to TRBJ1-5, with D maybe TRBD1 (6 bases). The germline gives CDR1 MNHNS, CDR2 SASEGT. The CDR3 is made up of 18 amino acids. V was trimmed by 1 base and J by 7 bases, leaving 23 bases between them.

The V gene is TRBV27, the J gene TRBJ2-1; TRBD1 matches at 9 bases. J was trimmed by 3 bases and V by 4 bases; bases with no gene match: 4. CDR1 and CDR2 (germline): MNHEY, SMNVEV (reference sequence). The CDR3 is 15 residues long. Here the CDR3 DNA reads TGTGCCAGCAGTTCACCGGGACAGGGCTACAATGAGCAGTTCTTC. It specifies CASSSPGQGYNEQFF.

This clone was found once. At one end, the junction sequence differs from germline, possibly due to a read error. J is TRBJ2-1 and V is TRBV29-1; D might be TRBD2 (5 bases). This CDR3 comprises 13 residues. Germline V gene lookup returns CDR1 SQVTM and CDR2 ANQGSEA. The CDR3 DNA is TGCAGCGTTGTGCTTGGACTGTTTTTGTCAACGGTCTTC. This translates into CSVVLGLFLSTVF.

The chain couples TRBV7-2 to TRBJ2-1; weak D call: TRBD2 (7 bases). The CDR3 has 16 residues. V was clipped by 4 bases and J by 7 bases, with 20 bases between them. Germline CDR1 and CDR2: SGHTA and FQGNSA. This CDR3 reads CASSSSLRGAGNEQFF. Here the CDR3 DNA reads TGTGCCAGCAGCTCTTCTCTCCGGGGGGCTGGAAATGAGCAGTTCTTC.

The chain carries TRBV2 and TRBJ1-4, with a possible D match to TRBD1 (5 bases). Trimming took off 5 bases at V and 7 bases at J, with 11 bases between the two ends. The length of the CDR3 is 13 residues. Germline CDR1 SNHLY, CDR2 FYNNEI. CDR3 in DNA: TGTGCCAGCAGTAAGGAGGGGAGTGAAAAACTGTTTTTT. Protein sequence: CASSKEGSEKLFF.

CDR3 protein: CASTSYNEQFF. The CDR3 coding sequence is TGTGCCAGTACATCCTACAATGAGCAGTTCTTC. This sequence joins TRBV19 and TRBJ2-1; no reliable D call. CDR1 and CDR2 from the germline V gene are LNHDA and SQIVND (reference sequence). This CDR3 contains 11 residues. Trimming cost V 7 bases and J 1 base, with 2 bases left between them.

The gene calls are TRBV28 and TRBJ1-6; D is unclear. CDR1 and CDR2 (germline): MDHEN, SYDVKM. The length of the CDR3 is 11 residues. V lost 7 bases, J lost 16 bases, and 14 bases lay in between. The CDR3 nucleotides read TGTGCCAGCACTGACCGGGAGCAACTCCACTTT. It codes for CASTDREQLHF.

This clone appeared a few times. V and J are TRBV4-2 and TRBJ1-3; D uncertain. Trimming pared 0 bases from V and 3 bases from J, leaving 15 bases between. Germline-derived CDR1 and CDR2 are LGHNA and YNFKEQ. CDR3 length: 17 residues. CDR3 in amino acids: CASSQELAGRDGNTIYF. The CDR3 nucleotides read TGTGCCAGCAGCCAAGAACTGGCGGGAAGAGATGGAAACACCATATATTTT.

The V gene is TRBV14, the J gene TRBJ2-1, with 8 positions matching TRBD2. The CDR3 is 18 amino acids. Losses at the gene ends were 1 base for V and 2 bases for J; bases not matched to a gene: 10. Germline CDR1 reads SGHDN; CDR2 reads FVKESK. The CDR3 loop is CASSQGYSGGATYNEQFF. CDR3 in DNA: TGTGCCAGCAGCCAAGGTTACTCGGGGGGGGCGACCTACAATGAGCAGTTCTTC.